The clone carrying this TCR beta chain was recorded at least ten times. The antigen is unknown. The data derive from a study of CD8+CD57+ T cells in acquired aplastic anemia. In the study overall: On average, sorted CD4+ and CD8+ cells gave 2.5 to 4 ug of DNA. The study, taken as a whole, reports: CD8+ Simpson's diversity did not differ significantly between patients and controls. A set of roughly 27 CD8+ CDR3 sequences was shared between patients and controls, and these sequences appeared highly expressed in patients.

TCR beta VDJ combinations and CDR3 sequences were profiled from genomic DNA. TCRdb fed the reads into MiXCR, producing one record per CDR3 protein. Among roughly 240,000 distinct CDR3 sequences listed, 40% to 50% were seen once. The authors sequenced patients whose flow cytometry had shown CD8+CD57+ cell expansion. Blood was sampled before the patients had received any therapy. The sequencing input was sorted CD4+, CD8+, or CD8+CD57+ T cells (not recorded which) from PBMCs. The receptor was isolated from a human donor with aplastic anemia.

CDR3 sequence: CASSLVRFSGTDTQYF. The DNA of the CDR3 is TGTGCCAGCAGTTTAGTTCGCTTTTCGGGCACAGATACGCAGTATTTT. This rearrangement joins TRBV12-3 or TRBV12-4 to TRBJ2-3; D is unresolved. Deletions cut 1 base from V and 1 base from J, with 12 bases between. CDR3 length equals 16 residues.